Given below is one T cell receptor (beta chain) in context. Antigen: not known. Libraries were prepared by immunoSEQ multiplex PCR; TCRdb keeps only in-frame clonotypes and omits some of them. This table has 350,000 or so clones, 86% appearing once. The germline CDR1 and CDR2 sequences are SGHRS and YFSETQ. The trim removed 5 bases at V and 9 bases at J, leaving 8 bases unmatched. The CDR3 extends over 15 amino acids. The entry originates in a study of cytomegalovirus exposure and HLA in healthy donors. General study results and limits: Within the approximately 130 validation repertoires, first-cohort TCR clusters tended to co-occur, according to a later analysis.

This chain links TRBV5-1 with TRBJ2-1; 13 bases fit TRBD2. Specimen: PBMCs. The TCR comes from a woman between 18 and 29 years old in good health and CMV-seronegative. The CDR3 DNA sequence: TGCGCCAGCAGTGCACTAGCGGGAGGGCCTGGTGAGCAGTTCTTC. It encodes CASSALAGGPGEQFF.